The clone carrying this T cell receptor (beta chain) was counted only a few times. Its antigen is currently unknown. The V gene's germline CDR1 is MNHEY and CDR2 SVGEGT. There are 19 residues in the CDR3. V lost 8 bases to trimming and J lost 5 bases; unmatched junction nucleotides: 21. These data come from a study of identical twins. Study-wide results and caveats: Invariant MAIT and iNKT cells are populations that could partly confound zero-insertion analyses.

TCRdb re-derived calls from the 5' RACE reads in MiXCR, one entry per CDR3 protein. This sample has roughly 570,000 distinct CDR3 sequences; around 9.6% occur once, and the top ten carry roughly 3.2%. The same data also went into a second study, on yellow fever vaccine responses in identical twins.

The sequencing input was PBMCs. The genes are TRBV6-2 or TRBV6-3 and TRBJ2-1; 10 bases fit TRBD2. This sequence was found in a woman under 30 in good health. The DNA for the CDR3 is TGTGCCAGCCTCGGTAGCGGGAGGACTCCAGGGTTTCAGGACAATGAGCAGTTCTTC. Residues: CASLGSGRTPGFQDNEQFF.